This T cell receptor (beta chain) was captured by sequencing in a study of shared clonotypes between healthy human individuals. Study results and limitations: Non-shared clonotypes were found to have lower generation probabilities than the clonotypes that were shared by all four of the sorted-subset donors. It was observed that 4% to 6% of naive CD4 clonotypes were shared across several donors. In this cohort, only blood was sampled, and tissue repertoires likely differ.

A remark on this clone: Its target is unknown.

The CDR3 totals 17 residues. V shed 1 base and J 6 bases; nucleotides not matched to a gene: 8. CDR1 is SGHTA, CDR2 FQGNSA, per germline. The data were produced by immunoSEQ multiplex PCR, yet TCRdb's version contains in-frame clones alone and is incomplete. The sample shows about 2.3 million clones, 92% of them seen only once. The chain is built from TRBV7-2 and TRBJ2-1, with TRBD2 identical over 11 bases. The receptor was derived from a man aged 18 to 30 in good health. Some clones in this sample may be carry-over from other donors' samples. The specimen sequenced was naive CD4+ T cells from PBMCs. Noted subset: CD45RA+ positively selected. The CDR3 loop reads CASSLVRTGLAANEQFF. The CDR3 nucleotides are TGTGCCAGCAGCTTAGTGAGGACGGGACTAGCGGCCAATGAGCAGTTCTTC.